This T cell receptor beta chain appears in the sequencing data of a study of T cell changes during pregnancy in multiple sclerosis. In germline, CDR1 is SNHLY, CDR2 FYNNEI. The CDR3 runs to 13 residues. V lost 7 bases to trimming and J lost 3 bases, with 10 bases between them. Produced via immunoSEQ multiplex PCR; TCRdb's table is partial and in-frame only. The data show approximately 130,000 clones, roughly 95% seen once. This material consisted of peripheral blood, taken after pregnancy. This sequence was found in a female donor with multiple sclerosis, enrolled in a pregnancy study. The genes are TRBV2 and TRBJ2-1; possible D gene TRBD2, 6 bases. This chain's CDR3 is CASIGGNYNEQFF. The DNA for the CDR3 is TGTGCCAGCATTGGGGGGAACTACAATGAGCAGTTCTTC. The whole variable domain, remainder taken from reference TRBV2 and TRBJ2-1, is EPEVTQTPSHQVTQMGQEVILRCVPISNHLYFYWYRQILGQKVEFLVSFYNNEISEKSEIFDDQFSVERPDGSNFTLKIRSTKLEDSAMYFCASIGGNYNEQFFGPGTRLTVL.